This TCR beta chain derives from a study of Tregs in tolerant kidney transplant recipients. Study outcomes and limitations: Few patients were studied, so findings need validation in larger groups. Nucleotide sequences could not be compared across some patients' samples due to primer changes. The most relevant donor-specific Treg TCRbeta repertoire apparently came from expansion with activated donor B cells.

The V and J ends lost 3 bases and 0 bases respectively, with 8 bases between them. Germline V CDR1 and CDR2: MDHEN, SYDVKM. The CDR3 has 14 residues. TCRdb's copy holds only in-frame clones and misses some; the assay was immunoSEQ multiplex PCR. Of about 50,000 clones listed, around nine tenths are singletons. Points on this clone: What it recognizes is unknown.

The nonmyeloablative bone marrow transplants came from related graft donors, with transient mixed chimerism. Unstimulated Tregs (CD4+CD25+CD127-) and CD4+CD25- non-Tregs were sorted from PBMCs. Material: CD8+ T cells from blood (PBMCs), obtained 12 months after the transplant. The rearrangement joins TRBV28 to TRBJ1-1; maybe TRBD1 (5 bases). The source of this sequence is a human patient who received a combined kidney and bone marrow transplant. The graft donor may have given rise to some T cells. The CDR3 protein is CASSFRGMNTEAFF. The CDR3 DNA is TGTGCCAGCAGTTTTCGGGGGATGAACACTGAAGCTTTCTTT.